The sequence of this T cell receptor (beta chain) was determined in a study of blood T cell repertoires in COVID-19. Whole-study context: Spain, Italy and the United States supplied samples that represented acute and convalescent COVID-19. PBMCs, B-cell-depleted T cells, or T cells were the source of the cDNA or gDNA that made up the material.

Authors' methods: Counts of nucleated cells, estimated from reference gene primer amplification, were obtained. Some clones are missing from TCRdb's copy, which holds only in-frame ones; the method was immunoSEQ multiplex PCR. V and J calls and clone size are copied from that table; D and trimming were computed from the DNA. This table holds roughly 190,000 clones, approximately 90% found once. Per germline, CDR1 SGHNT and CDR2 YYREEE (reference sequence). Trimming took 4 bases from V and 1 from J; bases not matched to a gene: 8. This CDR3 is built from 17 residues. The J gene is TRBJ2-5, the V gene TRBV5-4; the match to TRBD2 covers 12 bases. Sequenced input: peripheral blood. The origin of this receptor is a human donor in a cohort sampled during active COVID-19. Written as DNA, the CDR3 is TGTGCCAGCAGCACTAGCGGGGGGTCGCCTCGCCAAGAGACCCAGTACTTC. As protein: CASSTSGGSPRQETQYF. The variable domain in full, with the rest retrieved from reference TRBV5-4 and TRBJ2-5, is ETGVTQSPTHLIKTRGQQVTLRCSSQSGHNTVSWYQQALGQGPQFIFQYYREEENGRGNFPPRFSGLQFPNYSSELNVNALELDDSALYLCASSTSGGSPRQETQYFGPGTRLLVL.